In its sample, the clone carrying this TCR beta chain was seen a few times. The CDR3 runs 12 residues. Trimming took off 0 bases at V and 10 bases at J, with 9 bases between the two ends. Germline CDR1 is MNHEY and CDR2 is SVGAGI. These data originate in a study of shared clonotypes between healthy human individuals. Study summary: Aged between 18 and 49, the donors were a couple of women and three men.

Every immunoSEQ plate was one replicate of a subset's evenly spread DNA. Repertoires were generated with immunoSEQ multiplex PCR, while TCRdb's copy carries only in-frame clones and drops some. The sample holds 1,100,000 or so clones, about 84% seen once. The V gene is TRBV6-5, the J gene TRBJ1-1, with D tentatively TRBD1 (6 bases). Sequencing was carried out using memory CD4+ T cells from PBMCs. Subset of the sample: CD45RA-negative fraction. This TCR derives from a man between 18 and 35 years old in good health. Some clones in this sample may be carry-over from other donors' samples. The chain's CDR3 is CASSYSGGGAFF. CDR3 DNA: TGTGCCAGCAGTTACTCAGGGGGAGGAGCTTTCTTT.